The clone carrying this T cell receptor (beta chain) was counted many times. No antigen is known for it. The template for TCR beta VDJ and CDR3 sequence profiling was genomic DNA. A single record per CDR3 protein comes from TCRdb applying MiXCR to the reads. In the table there are 200,000 to 250,000 distinct CDR3 sequences, approximately 60% of which are singletons. Trimming stripped 1 base from V and 6 bases from J, with 16 bases between. This CDR3 region has 15 residues. Looked up from germline, CDR1 is SGHRS and CDR2 is YFSETQ. This record belongs to a study of CD8+CD57+ T cells in acquired aplastic anemia. The overall study: The mean DNA yield obtained from sorted CD4+ and CD8+ cells came to approximately 3.2 ug. Read counts for CD4+ cells (from healthy donors) averaged around 11 million. Whole-study findings and limits: Between the patient and control groups, CD8+ Simpson's diversity did not differ significantly. Patients and controls shared roughly 30 CD8+ CDR3 sequences, which appeared highly expressed in patients and within their immunodominant clones.

This TCR was sampled from a human donor in good health. The source material was sorted CD4+, CD8+, or CD8+CD57+ T cells (not recorded which) from PBMCs. This rearrangement joins TRBV5-1 to TRBJ1-2, with D tentatively TRBD1 (6 bases). This CDR3 is CASSLSPGDRDGYTF. The CDR3 coding sequence is TGCGCCAGCAGCTTGTCGCCAGGGGATAGGGATGGCTACACCTTC.